This T cell receptor (beta chain) was captured by sequencing in a study of OX40 agonist ivuxolimab in advanced cancers. About this clone itself: Antigen specificity is unknown. Other DNA sequences within the sample encode an identical CDR3.

The data were produced by immunoSEQ multiplex PCR, yet TCRdb's version contains in-frame clones alone and is incomplete. The table records about 42,000 clones, 65% to 85% of them present only once. Study-level points and caveats: Among the nonresponders, some also had low normalized T-cell clonal expansion.

Per germline, CDR1 SEHNR and CDR2 FQNEAQ (reference sequence). Between the trimmed V and J ends, which lost 2 bases and 8 bases, there was a span of 6 bases. The CDR3 extends over 12 amino acids. This sequence joins TRBV7-9 and TRBJ1-4; D remains unclear. The input for sequencing was CD4+ or CD8+ T cells sorted from blood, taken in a trial of the OX40 agonist ivuxolimab. This receptor was identified in an adult with an advanced solid tumor such as melanoma, head and neck, liver or kidney cancer. CDR3 sequence: CASSLSGEKLFF. CDR3 in DNA: TGTGCCAGCAGCTTATCCGGCGAAAAACTGTTTTTT.